This paragraph reports one T cell receptor beta chain. Its target antigen remains unknown. Base qualities were left out, and no much larger clone turns up one base away. This sample stems from a study of shared clonotypes between healthy human individuals (dated by TCRdb to between 2020 and 2021). Regarding the complete study: The cohort included three men and two women between 18 and 49 years of age. For each donor, CD4 naive and CD4 memory were each run on three plates, CD8 naive on two plates, and CD8 memory on one plate. To estimate repertoire size and how much clonotypes are shared between individuals, the study performed deep sequencing of blood TCR repertoires from about five healthy adults. Each donor's leukapheresis produced roughly between roughly 0.85 and 10 billion PBMCs. To increase sequencing depth and limit assay-specific biases, TCR repertoire library preparation and sequencing were carried out by different laboratories using diverse techniques.

For the CD8 naive samples, CD45RO-negative cells were positively selected for CCR7, yielding a CD45RA+CCR7+ population from which TemRA cells were excluded. The donors were healthy, HIV-negative adults who had no recently reported acute infections or vaccinations. Only Caucasian adults living in Nashville, Tennessee, USA were represented among the donors. Blood was obtained by leukapheresis, after which PBMCs were separated by Ficoll-Histopaque density gradient centrifugation and cryopreserved in liquid nitrogen vapor phase. Analytical flow cytometry was used to check the purity and quantity of every magnetically sorted T cell population. Genomic DNA was isolated from each sorted fraction and quantified by UV absorbance on a Nanodrop 2000c. TCR CDR3 regions were amplified from genomic DNA by multiplex PCR using the deep immunoSEQ assay. Extracted genomic DNA from each cell subset was spread evenly across all wells of several immunoSEQ 96-well plates, with each plate serving as a replicate. For sorted subsets, each replicate PCR was loaded with around 200 ng genomic DNA, equivalent to about 33,000 T cell genomes. Purified libraries were measured with a Qubit 3.0 fluorometer, size-checked on a Bioanalyzer 2100, and measured again with the KAPA Library Quantification kit. Every immunoSEQ 96-well plate was sequenced on a dedicated single-read 150-cycle Illumina NextSeq 550 flow cell. On the study's bioinformatics: The immunoSEQ output contained only junctional sequences without quality scores, so filtering could not match that applied to full-length reads. Sequences were annotated with PyIR, a Python wrapper for IgBLAST v1.9, and V/J genes and CDR3 were assigned using IMGT germline references. Reads were filtered out if the reads had weak V/J assignments (E-value above 1e-6), no CDR3, stop codons, out-of-frame junctions, or ambiguous translated residues. V3J clonotypes were defined as sequences sharing an identical inferred V gene, J gene, and CDR3 amino acid sequence. Percentage overlap between repertoires was calculated by dividing the number of shared unique clonotypes by the size of the smaller repertoire. RTK rarefaction, the Chao1 estimator, and Recon v2.1 estimates of unobserved clonotypes were used to assess repertoire richness. OLGA was used to compute generation probabilities for all TCRbeta clonotypes that the gDNA method yielded from a few donors. Held by TCRdb, this immuneACCESS table contains in-frame sequences only and omits some clones. Under half of the omission traces to an unresolved V gene where checked; the cause of the rest is unknown. V and J calls and clone size follow that table, whereas D and trimming were derived from the DNA. The sample yields around 1,900,000 clones; 85% to 95% were counted once. The top ten clones comprise around 1.8% of the sample.

Study-level results and caveats: Only blood was sampled, and tissue TCR repertoires likely differ from those in blood. Estimated clonotype richness was generally larger for naive than for memory subsets. Across a few donors, roughly 5.4% of naive CD4, 3% to 4% of naive CD8, about 2% of memory CD4, and about 0.44% of memory CD8 clonotypes were shared. Clonotypes shared by all four sorted-subset donors showed higher generation probabilities than non-shared clonotypes. Incomplete sequencing was indicated by rarefaction of sorted-subset datasets, despite the large sequencing depth. Pairwise subsampling indicated that sequencing depth was expected to affect the degree of clonotype sharing among donors. The genetic and exposure-history diversity represented was limited by the small number of donors.

Relative to germline, V is missing 5 bases and J is missing 4 bases, with 8 bases of the junction outside any gene match. The CDR3, cysteine through phenylalanine, is 16 amino acids long. Of the read, only the CDR3 DNA is kept; its 48 bases are in frame from base 1. In the germline V gene (reference sequence), CDR1 corresponds to SEHNR and CDR2 to FQNEAQ. What was sequenced was naive CD8+ T cells from PBMCs. The cell subset or site label corresponds to: CD45RA+CCR7+. The V and J segments used are TRBV7-9 and TRBJ1-1; the junction holds 12 bases that match TRBD1. The receptor's source is a man younger than 35 in good health. Some clones in this sample may be carry-over from other donors' samples. The encoded CDR3 is CASSPVPGQGATEAFF. The DNA reads TGTGCCAGCAGCCCGGTCCCGGGACAGGGGGCCACTGAAGCTTTCTTT.